Only a few counts were recorded for the clone carrying this T cell receptor (beta chain). Then a second PCR, running roughly 7 to 11 cycles, was carried out with a sample-barcoded 5' primer and a J-beta primer mix. TCRdb recomputed calls from the 5' RACE reads with MiXCR, one row per CDR3 protein. The data contain fewer than 2,000,000 distinct CDR3 sequences, roughly a third of them singletons. This specimen comes from a study of blood T cells in healthy people across ages. The CDR3 runs to 16 residues. V was pared by 0 bases and J by 5 bases, with 8 bases of the junction left unmatched. Germline V gene sequence: CDR1 LGHNA, CDR2 YNFKEQ.

The chain carries TRBV4-2 and TRBJ2-5, with 8 bases matching TRBD2. The receptor was isolated from a woman aged 25 to 45 in good health. The sample consisted of blood. CDR3 coding DNA: TGTGCCAGCAGCCAAGATCTGGGGACTAGTATTGAGACCCAGTACTTC. Its protein product is CASSQDLGTSIETQYF.